Shown below are 8 T cell receptor beta chains from a single sample sequenced in a study of T-cell memory formation after mild COVID-19. From the 5' RACE reads, TCRdb called clonotypes with MiXCR, one entry per CDR3 protein. The table lists about 90,000 distinct CDR3 sequences, less than 15% of them singletons. Specimen: PBMCs or a T cell subset sorted from them (not recorded which). The source of these receptors is a man aged 18 to 30 who had mild COVID-19 (a few samples of this study predate the infection). Cell type and time point are not known.

The chain employs TRBV5-1 and TRBJ2-3; D is uncertain. This CDR3 region has 15 residues. V lost 1 base, J lost 2 bases, and 11 bases lay in between. Per the germline V gene, CDR1 is SGHRS and CDR2 is YFSETQ. The CDR3 region is CASSLYPSFTDTQYF. CDR3 bases: TGCGCCAGCAGCTTGTATCCTAGTTTCACAGATACGCAGTATTTT.

Comments on this clonotype: Sequence at one end of the junction differs from germline and may be a read error. V and J are TRBV29-1 and TRBJ2-3, with a tentative D call TRBD2 (5 bases). Germline values: CDR1 SQVTM, CDR2 ANQGSEA. The CDR3 is 13 amino acids. DNA for the CDR3: TGCAGCTTTCAATGGGAGAGCACAGATACGAAGTATTTT. Translation: CSFQWESTDTKYF.

The chain couples TRBV12-3 or TRBV12-4 to TRBJ2-1; 7 positions agree with TRBD1. The V gene end was trimmed by 8 bases and the J gene end by 4 bases; junction bases not matched to a gene: 8. The CDR3 contains 14 residues. The CDR3 region is CASGPGQVYNEQFF. The CDR3 DNA reads TGTGCCAGCGGCCCTGGACAGGTTTACAATGAGCAGTTCTTC.

This clonotype appeared a few times. The rearrangement uses TRBV4-1 and TRBJ2-1; D is ambiguous. Germline CDR1 and CDR2: MGHRA and YSYEKL. The CDR3 length is 16 residues. V gave up 1 base and J gave up 9 bases, with 19 bases separating them. The CDR3: CASSQGSLEGIGEQFF. The DNA of the CDR3 is TGCGCCAGCAGCCAAGGGAGTCTAGAAGGTATTGGTGAGCAGTTCTTC.

The chain links TRBV6-5 to TRBJ1-1, with D possibly being TRBD1 (6 bases). CDR3 length equals 13 residues. With 8 bases removed from V and 5 bases from J, the gap between germline ends came to 15 bases. CDR1 is MNHEY and CDR2 is SVGAGI in the germline V gene. The DNA for the CDR3 is TGTGCCAGCGCAACCCGAGGGGGGACTGAAGCTTTCTTT. Encoded protein: CASATRGGTEAFF.

This clonotype has a count of ten or more. The rearrangement joins TRBV7-9 to TRBJ1-2, with D perhaps TRBD1 (6 bases). Trimming cost V 0 bases and J 3 bases, with 14 bases left between them. This CDR3 contains 16 residues. Germline CDR1 is SEHNR and CDR2 is FQNEAQ (reference sequence). CDR3 sequence reads: CASSLAGQGPDYGYTF. CDR3 nucleotide sequence: TGTGCCAGCAGCTTAGCGGGTCAGGGGCCGGACTATGGCTACACCTTC.

This clonotype came up a few times. The chain joins TRBV7-3 to TRBJ1-1; 10 bases line up with TRBD1. The V gene's germline CDR1 is SGHTA and CDR2 FQGTGA. The CDR3 loop spans 16 amino acids. V was pared by 1 base and J by 0 bases, with 2 bases of the junction left unmatched. The DNA of the CDR3 is TGTGCCAGCAGCTTAAAAGGGACAGGGGTGAACACTGAAGCTTTCTTT. Its protein product is CASSLKGTGVNTEAFF.

V gene TRBV6-2 or TRBV6-3 combines with J gene TRBJ1-1, with a tentative D call TRBD1 (5 bases). The CDR3 totals 13 residues. Trimming pared 7 bases from V and 0 bases from J, leaving 9 bases between. Germline values: CDR1 MNHEY, CDR2 SVGEGT. CDR3 in DNA: TGTGCCAGCACCTGGACACTGAACACTGAAGCTTTCTTT. This translates into CASTWTLNTEAFF.